This TCR beta chain was documented in a study of T cell repertoires in cytomegalovirus infection. Study-wide results and limits: Pooled public TCR beta family frequency picked out CMV carriers with the relevant HLA.

TCRdb analysed the reads with MiXCR anew, one entry per CDR3 protein. Of around 430,000 distinct CDR3 sequences in the sample, approximately 40% were seen once. This CDR3 is built from 18 residues. From germline, CDR1 is LGHNA and CDR2 YSLEER. After removal of 1 base from V and 4 bases from J, the junction contained 10 bases not matched to a gene. Worth noting for this clonotype: The antigen is unknown.

The source is a human donor in good health (CMV status not recorded). Some clones in this sample may be carry-over from other donors' samples. The sequencing here drew on cultured PBMCs, taken from culture after CMV antigen stimulation. This chain connects TRBV4-3 to TRBJ2-3; TRBD2 matches at 11 bases. The CDR3 DNA sequence: TGCGCCAGCAGCCAAGTCCCTTTAGCGGGGGGGCAGGCAGATACGCAGTATTTT. Protein sequence: CASSQVPLAGGQADTQYF.